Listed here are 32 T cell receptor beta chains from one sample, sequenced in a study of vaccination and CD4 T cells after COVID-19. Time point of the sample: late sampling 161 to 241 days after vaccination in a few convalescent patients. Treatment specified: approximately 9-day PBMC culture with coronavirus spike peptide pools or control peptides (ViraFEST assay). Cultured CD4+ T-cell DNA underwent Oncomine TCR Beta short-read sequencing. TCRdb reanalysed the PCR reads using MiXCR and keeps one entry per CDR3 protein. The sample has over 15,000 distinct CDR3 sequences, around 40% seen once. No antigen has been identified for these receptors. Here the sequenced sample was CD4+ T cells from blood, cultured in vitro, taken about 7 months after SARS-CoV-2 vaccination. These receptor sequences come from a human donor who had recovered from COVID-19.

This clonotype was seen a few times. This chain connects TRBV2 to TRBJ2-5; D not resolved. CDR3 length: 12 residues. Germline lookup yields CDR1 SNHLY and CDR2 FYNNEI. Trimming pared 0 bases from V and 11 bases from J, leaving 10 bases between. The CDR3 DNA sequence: TGTGCCAGCAGTGAAGCGGGATACGGGCAGTACTTC. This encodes CASSEAGYGQYF.

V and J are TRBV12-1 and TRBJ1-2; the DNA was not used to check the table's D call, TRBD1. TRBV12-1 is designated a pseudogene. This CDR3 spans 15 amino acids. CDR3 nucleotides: TGTGCCAGCAGCTTTGACTTATCGGGGGCGGGTGGCTACACCTTC. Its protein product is CASSFDLSGAGGYTF.

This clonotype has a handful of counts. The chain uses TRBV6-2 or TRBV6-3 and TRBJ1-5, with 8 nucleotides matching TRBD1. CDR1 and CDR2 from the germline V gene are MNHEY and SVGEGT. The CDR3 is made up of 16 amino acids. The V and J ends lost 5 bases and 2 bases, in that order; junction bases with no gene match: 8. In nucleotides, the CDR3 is TGTGCCAGCAGTAACGACAGGGGATACGGCAATCAGCCCCAGCATTTT. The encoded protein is CASSNDRGYGNQPQHF.

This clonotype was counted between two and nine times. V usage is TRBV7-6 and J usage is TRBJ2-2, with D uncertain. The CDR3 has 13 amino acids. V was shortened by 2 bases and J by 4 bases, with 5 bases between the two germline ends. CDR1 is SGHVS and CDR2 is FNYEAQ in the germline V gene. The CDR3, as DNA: TGTGCCAGCAGCTTAAGTAGCACCGGGGAGCTGTTTTTT. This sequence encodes CASSLSSTGELFF.

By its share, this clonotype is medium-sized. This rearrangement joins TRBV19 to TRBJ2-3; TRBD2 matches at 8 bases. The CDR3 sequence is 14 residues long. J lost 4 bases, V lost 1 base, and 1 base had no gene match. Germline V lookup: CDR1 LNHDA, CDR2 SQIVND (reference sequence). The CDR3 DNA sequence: TGTGCCAGTAGTATAGGGACTAGCCCAGATACGCAGTATTTT. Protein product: CASSIGTSPDTQYF.

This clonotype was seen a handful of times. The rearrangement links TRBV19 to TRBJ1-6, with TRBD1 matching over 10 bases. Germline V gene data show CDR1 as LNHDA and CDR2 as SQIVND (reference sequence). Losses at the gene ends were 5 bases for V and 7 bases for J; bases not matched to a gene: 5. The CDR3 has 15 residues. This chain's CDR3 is CASSVPDRGNSPLHF. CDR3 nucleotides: TGTGCCAGTAGTGTTCCGGACAGGGGGAATTCACCCCTCCACTTT.

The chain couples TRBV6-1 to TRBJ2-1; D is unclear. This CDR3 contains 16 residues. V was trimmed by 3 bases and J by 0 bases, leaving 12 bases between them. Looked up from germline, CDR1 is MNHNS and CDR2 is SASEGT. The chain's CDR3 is CASSDVGLSSYNEQFF. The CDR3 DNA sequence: TGTGCCAGCAGTGACGTGGGGTTGAGCTCCTACAATGAGCAGTTCTTC.

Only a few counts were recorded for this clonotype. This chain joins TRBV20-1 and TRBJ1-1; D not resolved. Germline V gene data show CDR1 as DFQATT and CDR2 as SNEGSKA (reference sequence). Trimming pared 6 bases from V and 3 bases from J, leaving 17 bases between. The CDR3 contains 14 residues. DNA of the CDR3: TGCAGTGCCCTAGACCGGCGGTCTTACACTGAAGCTTTCTTT. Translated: CSALDRRSYTEAFF.

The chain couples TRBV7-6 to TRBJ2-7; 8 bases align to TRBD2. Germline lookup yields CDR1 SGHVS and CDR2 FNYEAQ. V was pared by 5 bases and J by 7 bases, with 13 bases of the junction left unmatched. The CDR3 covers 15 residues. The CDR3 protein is CASSRGGQGVGEQYF. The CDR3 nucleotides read TGTGCCAGCAGCCGGGGGGGCCAGGGTGTAGGGGAGCAGTACTTC.

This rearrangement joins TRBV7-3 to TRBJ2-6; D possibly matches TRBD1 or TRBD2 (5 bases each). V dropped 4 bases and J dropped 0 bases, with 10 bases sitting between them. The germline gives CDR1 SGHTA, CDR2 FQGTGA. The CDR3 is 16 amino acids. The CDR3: CASSWDRASGANVLTF. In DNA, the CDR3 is TGTGCCAGCAGCTGGGACCGTGCCTCTGGGGCCAACGTCCTGACTTTC.

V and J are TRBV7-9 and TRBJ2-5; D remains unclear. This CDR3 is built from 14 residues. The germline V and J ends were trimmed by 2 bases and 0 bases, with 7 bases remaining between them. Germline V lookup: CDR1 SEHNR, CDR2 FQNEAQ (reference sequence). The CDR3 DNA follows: TGTGCCAGCAGCTTAAAGAGGTACCAAGAGACCCAGTACTTC. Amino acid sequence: CASSLKRYQETQYF.

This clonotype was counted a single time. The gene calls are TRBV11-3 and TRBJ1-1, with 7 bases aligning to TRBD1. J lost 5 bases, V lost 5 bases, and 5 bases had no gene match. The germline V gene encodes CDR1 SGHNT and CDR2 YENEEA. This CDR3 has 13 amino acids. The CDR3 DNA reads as TGTGCCAGCAGCCCATCAGGGGGAACTGAAGCTTTCTTT. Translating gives CASSPSGGTEAFF.

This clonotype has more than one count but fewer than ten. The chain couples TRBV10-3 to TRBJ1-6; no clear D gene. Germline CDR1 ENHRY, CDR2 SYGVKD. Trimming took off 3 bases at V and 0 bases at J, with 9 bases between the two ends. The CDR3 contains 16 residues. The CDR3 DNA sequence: TGTGCCATCAGTGACCCGATTAGCTCCTATAATTCACCCCTCCACTTT. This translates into CAISDPISSYNSPLHF.

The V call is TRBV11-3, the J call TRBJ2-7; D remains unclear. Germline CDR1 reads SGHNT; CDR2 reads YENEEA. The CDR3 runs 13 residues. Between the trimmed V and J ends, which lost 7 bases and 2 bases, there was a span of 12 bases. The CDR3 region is CASTQPRTYEQYF. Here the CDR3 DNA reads TGTGCCAGCACCCAACCCCGTACCTACGAGCAGTACTTC.

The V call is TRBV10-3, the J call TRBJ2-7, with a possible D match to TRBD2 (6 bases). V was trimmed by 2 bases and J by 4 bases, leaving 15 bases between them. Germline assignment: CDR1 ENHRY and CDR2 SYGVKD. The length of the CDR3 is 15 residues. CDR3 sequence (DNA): TGTGCCATCAGTGAGGGGACTGGGGCGCAGTACGAGCAGTACTTC. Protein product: CAISEGTGAQYEQYF.

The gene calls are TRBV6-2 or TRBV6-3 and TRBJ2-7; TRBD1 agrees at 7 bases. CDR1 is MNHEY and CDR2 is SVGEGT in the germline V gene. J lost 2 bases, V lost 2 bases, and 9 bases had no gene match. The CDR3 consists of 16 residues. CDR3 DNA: TGTGCCAGCAGTTACGGTGACAGGGTGCCCACCTACGAGCAGTACTTC. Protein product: CASSYGDRVPTYEQYF.

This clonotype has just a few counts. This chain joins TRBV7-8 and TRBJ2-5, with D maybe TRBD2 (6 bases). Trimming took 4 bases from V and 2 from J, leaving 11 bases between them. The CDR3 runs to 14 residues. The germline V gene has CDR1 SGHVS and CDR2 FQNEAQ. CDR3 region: CASSSTGTQETQYF. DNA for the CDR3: TGTGCCAGCAGCTCAACCGGGACTCAAGAGACCCAGTACTTC.

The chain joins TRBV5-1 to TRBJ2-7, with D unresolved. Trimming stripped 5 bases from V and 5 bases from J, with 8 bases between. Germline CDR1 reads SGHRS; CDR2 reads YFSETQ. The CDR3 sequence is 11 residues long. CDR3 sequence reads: CASRLGDEQYF. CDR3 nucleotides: TGCGCCAGCAGGCTAGGTGACGAGCAGTACTTC.

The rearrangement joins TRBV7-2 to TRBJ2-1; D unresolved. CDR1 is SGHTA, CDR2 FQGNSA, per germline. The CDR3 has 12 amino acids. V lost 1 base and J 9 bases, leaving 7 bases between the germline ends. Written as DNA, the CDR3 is TGTGCCAGCAGCTTAGGTAGAGGTGAGCAGTTCTTC. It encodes CASSLGRGEQFF.

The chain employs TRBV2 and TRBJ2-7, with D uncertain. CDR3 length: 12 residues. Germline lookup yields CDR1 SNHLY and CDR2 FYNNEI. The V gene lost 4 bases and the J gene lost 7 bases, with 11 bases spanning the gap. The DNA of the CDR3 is TGTGCCAGCAGTGCTACCCAGAGGGAGCAGTACTTC. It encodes CASSATQREQYF.

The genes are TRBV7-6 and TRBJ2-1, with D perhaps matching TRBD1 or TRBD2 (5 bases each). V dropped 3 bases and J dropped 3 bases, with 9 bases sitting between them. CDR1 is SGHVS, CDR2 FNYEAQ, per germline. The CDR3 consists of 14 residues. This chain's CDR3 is CASSFGTNYNEQFF. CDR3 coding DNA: TGTGCCAGCAGCTTTGGGACCAACTACAATGAGCAGTTCTTC.

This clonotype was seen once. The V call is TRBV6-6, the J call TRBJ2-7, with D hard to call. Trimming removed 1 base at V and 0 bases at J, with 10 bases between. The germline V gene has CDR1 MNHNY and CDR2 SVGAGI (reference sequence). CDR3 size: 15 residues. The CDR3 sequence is CASSYYGRSSYEQYF. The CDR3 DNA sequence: TGTGCCAGCAGTTACTACGGACGGAGCTCCTACGAGCAGTACTTC.

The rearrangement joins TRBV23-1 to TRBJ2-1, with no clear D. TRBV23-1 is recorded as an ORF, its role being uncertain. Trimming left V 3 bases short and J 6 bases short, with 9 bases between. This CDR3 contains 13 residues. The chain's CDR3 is CASSHRVSNEQFF. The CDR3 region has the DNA TGCGCCAGCAGTCATCGGGTTAGCAATGAGCAGTTCTTC.

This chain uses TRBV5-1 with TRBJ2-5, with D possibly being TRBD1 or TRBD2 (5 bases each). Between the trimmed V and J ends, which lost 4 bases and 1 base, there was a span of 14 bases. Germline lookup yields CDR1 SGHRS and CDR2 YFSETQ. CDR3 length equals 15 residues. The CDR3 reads CASSPPGRPQETQYF. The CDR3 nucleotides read TGCGCCAGCAGCCCCCCGGGACGCCCCCAAGAGACCCAGTACTTC.

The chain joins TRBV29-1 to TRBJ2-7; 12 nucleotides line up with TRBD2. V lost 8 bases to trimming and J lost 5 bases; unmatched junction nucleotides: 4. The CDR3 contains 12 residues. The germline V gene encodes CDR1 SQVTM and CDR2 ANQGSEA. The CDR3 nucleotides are TGCAGCATACTAGCGGGAGGCCACGAGCAGTACTTC. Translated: CSILAGGHEQYF.

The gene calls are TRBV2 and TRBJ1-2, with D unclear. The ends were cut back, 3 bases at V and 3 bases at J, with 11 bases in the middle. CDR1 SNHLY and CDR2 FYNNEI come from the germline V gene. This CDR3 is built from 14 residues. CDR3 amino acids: CASSEDGTYYGYTF. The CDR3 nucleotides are TGTGCCAGCAGTGAGGACGGAACCTACTATGGCTACACCTTC. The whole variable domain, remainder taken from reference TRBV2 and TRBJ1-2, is EPEVTQTPSHQVTQMGQEVILRCVPISNHLYFYWYRQILGQKVEFLVSFYNNEISEKSEIFDDQFSVERPDGSNFTLKIRSTKLEDSAMYFCASSEDGTYYGYTFGSGTRLTVV.

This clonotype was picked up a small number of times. CDR3 nucleotides: TGTGCCAGCAGCGTCAACAACCAAGAGACCCAGTACTTC. Its protein product is CASSVNNQETQYF. The chain has TRBV7-8 and TRBJ2-5; D remains ambiguous. Germline-derived CDR1 and CDR2 are SGHVS and FQNEAQ. The V and J ends lost 5 bases and 0 bases respectively, with 7 bases between them. This CDR3 is built from 13 residues.

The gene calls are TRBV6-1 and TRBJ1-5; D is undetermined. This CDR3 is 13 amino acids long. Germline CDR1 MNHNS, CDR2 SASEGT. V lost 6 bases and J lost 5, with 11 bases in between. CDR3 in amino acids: CASSRTWDQPQHF. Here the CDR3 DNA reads TGTGCCAGCAGCCGTACATGGGATCAGCCCCAGCATTTT.

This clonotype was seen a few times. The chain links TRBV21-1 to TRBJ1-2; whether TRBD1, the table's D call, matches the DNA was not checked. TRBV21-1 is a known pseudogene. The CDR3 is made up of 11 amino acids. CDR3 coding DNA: TGTGCCAGCAGCCCCCGCCCTGGCTACACCTTC. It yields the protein CASSPRPGYTF.

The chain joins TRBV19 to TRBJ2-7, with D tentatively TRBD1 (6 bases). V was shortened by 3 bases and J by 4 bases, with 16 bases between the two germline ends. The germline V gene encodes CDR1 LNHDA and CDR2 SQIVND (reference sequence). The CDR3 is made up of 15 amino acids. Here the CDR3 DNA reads TGTGCCAGTAGTATGGCCCCGGGACACCTATACGAGCAGTACTTC. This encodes CASSMAPGHLYEQYF. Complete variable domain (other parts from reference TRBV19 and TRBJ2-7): DGGITQSPKYLFRKEGQNVTLSCEQNLNHDAMYWYRQDPGQGLRLIYYSQIVNDFQKGDIAEGYSVSREKKESFPLTVTSAQKNPTAFYLCASSMAPGHLYEQYFGPGTRLTVT.

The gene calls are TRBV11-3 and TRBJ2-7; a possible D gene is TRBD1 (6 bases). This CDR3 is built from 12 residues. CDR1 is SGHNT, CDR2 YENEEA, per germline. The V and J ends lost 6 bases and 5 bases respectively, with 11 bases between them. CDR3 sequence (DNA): TGTGCCAGCAGGGAACAGGGCCACGAGCAGTACTTC. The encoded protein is CASREQGHEQYF. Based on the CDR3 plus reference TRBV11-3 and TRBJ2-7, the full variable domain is EAGVVQSPRYKIIEKKQPVAFWCNPISGHNTLYWYLQNLGQGPELLIRYENEEAVDDSQLPKDRFSAERLKGVDSTLKIQPAELGDSAVYLCASREQGHEQYFGPGTRLTVT.

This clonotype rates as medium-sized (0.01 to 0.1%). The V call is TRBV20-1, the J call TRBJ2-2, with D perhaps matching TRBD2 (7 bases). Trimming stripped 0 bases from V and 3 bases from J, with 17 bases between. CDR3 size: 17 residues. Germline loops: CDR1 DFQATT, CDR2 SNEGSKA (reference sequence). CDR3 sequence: CSAREGMTGGYTGELFF. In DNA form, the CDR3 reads TGCAGTGCTAGAGAGGGGATGACGGGGGGCTACACCGGGGAGCTGTTTTTT.